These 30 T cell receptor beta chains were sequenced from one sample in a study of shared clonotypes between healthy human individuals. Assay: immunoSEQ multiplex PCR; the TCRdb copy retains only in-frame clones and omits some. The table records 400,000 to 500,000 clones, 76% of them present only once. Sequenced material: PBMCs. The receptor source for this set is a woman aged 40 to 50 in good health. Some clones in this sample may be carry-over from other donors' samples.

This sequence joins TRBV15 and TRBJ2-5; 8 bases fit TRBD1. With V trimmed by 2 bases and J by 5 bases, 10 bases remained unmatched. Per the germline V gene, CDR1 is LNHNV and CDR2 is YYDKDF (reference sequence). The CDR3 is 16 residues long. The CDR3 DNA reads TGTGCCACCAGCAGAAGTACAGGGGGAGGATCGGAGACCCAGTACTTC. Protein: CATSRSTGGGSETQYF. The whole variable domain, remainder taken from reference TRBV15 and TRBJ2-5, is DAMVIQNPRYQVTQFGKPVTLSCSQTLNHNVMYWYQQKSSQAPKLLFHYYDKDFNNEADTPDNFQSRRPNTSFCFLDIRSPGLGDTAMYLCATSRSTGGGSETQYFGPGTRLLVL.

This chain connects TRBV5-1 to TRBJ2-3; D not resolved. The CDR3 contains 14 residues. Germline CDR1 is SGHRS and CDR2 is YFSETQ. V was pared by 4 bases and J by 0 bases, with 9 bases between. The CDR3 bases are TGCGCCAGCAGCATTACCGCGAGCACAGATACGCAGTATTTT. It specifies CASSITASTDTQYF.

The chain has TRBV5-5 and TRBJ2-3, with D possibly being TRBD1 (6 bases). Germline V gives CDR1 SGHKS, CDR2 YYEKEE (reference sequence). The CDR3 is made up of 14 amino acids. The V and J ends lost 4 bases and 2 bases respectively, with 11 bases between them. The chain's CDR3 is CASSPQGITDTQYF. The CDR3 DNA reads TGTGCCAGCAGCCCCCAGGGGATCACAGATACGCAGTATTTT.

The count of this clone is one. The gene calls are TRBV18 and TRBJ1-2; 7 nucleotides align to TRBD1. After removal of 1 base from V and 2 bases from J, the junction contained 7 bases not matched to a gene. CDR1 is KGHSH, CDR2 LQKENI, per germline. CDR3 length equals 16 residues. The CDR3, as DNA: TGTGCCAGCTCACCACTTGCTTCAGGGGGGAACTATGGCTACACCTTC. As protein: CASSPLASGGNYGYTF.

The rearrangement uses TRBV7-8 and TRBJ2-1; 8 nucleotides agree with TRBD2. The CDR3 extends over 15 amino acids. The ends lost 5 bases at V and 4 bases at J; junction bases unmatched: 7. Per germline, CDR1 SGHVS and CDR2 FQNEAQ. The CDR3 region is CASSHRLAGYNEQFF. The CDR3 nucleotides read TGTGCCAGCAGCCACCGGTTAGCGGGATACAATGAGCAGTTCTTC.

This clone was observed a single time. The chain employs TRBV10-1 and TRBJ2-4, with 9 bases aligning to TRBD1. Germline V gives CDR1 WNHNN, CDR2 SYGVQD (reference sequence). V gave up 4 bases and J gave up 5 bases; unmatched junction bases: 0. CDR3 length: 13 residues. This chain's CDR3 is CASSGQGENIQYF. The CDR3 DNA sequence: TGCGCCAGCAGTGGACAGGGGGAAAACATTCAGTACTTC.

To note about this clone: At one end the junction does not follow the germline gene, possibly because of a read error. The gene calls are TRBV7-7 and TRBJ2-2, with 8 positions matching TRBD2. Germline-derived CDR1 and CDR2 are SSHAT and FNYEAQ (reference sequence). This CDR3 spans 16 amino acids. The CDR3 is CASSFPSGRNTGELFF. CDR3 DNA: TGTGCTAGCAGCTTCCCGAGCGGGAGGAACACCGGGGAGCTGTTTTTT.

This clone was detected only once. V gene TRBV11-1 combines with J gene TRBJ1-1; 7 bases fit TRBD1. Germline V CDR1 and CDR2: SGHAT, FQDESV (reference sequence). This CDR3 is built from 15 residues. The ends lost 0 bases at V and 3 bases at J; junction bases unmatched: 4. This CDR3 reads CASSLALQGDTEAFF. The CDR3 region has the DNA TGTGCCAGCAGCTTAGCGCTGCAGGGGGACACTGAAGCTTTCTTT.

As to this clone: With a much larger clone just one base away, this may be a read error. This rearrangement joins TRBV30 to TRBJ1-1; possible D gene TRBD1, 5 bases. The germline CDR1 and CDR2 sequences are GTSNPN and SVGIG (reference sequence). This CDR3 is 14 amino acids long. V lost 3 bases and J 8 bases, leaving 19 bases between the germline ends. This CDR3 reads CAWSFRDHDLEAFF. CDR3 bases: TGTGCCTGGAGCTTTCGGGACCATGACTTAGAAGCTTTCTTT.

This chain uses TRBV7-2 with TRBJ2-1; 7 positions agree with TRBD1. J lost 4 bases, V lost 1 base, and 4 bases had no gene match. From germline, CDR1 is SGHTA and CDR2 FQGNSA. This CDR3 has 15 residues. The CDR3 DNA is TGTGCCAGCAGCTTAGGGGGGACAGCATACAATGAGCAGTTCTTC. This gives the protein CASSLGGTAYNEQFF.

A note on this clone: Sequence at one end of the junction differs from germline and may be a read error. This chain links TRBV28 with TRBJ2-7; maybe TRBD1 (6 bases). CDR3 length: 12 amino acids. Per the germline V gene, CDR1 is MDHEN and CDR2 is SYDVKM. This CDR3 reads CTSKGDSYEQYF. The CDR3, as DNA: TGTACCAGCAAGGGGGACTCCTACGAGCAGTACTTC.

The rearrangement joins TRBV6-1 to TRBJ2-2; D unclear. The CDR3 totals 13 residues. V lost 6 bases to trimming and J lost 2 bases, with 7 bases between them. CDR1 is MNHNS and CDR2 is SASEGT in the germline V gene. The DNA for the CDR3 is TGTGCCAGCAGCGCCCGAAACACCGGGGAGCTGTTTTTT. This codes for CASSARNTGELFF.

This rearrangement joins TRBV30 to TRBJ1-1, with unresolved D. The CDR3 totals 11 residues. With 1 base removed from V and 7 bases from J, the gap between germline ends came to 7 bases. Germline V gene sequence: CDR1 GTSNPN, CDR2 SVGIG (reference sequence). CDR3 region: CAWSGRGEAFF. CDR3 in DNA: TGTGCCTGGAGTGGGCGCGGTGAAGCTTTCTTT.

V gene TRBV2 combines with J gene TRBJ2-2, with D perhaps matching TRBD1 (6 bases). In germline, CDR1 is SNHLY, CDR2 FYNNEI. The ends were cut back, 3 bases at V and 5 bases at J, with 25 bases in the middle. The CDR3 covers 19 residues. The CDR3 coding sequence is TGTGCCAGCAGTGATTTAGTCAGGTGGGGCAGGGGAAGTACCGGGGAGCTGTTTTTT. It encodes CASSDLVRWGRGSTGELFF.

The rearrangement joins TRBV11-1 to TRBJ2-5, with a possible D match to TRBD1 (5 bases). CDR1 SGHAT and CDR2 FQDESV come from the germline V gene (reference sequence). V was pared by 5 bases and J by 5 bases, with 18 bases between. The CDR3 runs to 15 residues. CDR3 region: CASSPAPGMGETQYF. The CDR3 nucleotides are TGTGCCAGCAGCCCCGCCCCAGGGATGGGTGAGACCCAGTACTTC. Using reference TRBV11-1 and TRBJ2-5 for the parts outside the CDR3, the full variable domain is EAEVAQSPRYKITEKSQAVAFWCDPISGHATLYWYRQILGQGPELLVQFQDESVVDDSQLPKDRFSAERLKGVDSTLKIQPAELGDSAMYLCASSPAPGMGETQYFGPGTRLLVL.

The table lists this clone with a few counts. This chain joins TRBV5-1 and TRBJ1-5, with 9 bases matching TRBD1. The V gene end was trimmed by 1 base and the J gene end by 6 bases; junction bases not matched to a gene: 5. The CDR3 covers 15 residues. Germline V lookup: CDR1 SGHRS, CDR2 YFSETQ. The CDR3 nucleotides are TGCGCCAGCAGCTTGTCAACAGGGGGCGGTCAGCCCCAGCATTTT. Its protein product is CASSLSTGGGQPQHF.

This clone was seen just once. Written as DNA, the CDR3 is TGTGCCAGTAGTGTCCGGGACGGACCTGGCTATGGCTACACCTTC. It specifies CASSVRDGPGYGYTF. The chain uses TRBV19 and TRBJ1-2, with D possibly matching TRBD1 (5 bases). The CDR3 totals 15 residues. V shed 5 bases and J shed 4 bases, with 17 bases lying between them. The germline gives CDR1 LNHDA, CDR2 SQIVND (reference sequence).

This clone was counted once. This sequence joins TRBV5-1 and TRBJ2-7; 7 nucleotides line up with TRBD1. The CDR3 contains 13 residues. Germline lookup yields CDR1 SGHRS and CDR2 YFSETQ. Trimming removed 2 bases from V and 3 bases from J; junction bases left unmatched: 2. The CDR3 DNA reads TGCGCCAGCAGCTTTTACAGGGGCTACGAGCAGTACTTC. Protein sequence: CASSFYRGYEQYF.

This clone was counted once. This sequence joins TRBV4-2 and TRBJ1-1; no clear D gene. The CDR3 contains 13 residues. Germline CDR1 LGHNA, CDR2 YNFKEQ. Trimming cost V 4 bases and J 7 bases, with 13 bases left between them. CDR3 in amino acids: CASSPSRLGEAFF. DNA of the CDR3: TGTGCCAGCAGCCCCAGCCGCCTCGGTGAAGCTTTCTTT.

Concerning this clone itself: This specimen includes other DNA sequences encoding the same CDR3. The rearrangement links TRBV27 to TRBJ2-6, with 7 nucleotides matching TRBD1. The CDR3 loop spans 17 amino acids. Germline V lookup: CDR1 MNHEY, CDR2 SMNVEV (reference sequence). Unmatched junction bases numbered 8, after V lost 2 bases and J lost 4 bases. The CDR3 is CASSLNRGTSGANVLTF. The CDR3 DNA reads TGTGCCAGCAGTTTAAACAGGGGTACGTCCGGGGCCAACGTCCTGACTTTC.

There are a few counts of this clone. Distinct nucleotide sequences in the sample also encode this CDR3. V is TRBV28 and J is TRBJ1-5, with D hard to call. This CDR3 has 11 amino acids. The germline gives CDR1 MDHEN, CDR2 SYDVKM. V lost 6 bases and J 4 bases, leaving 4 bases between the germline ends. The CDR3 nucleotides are TGTGCCAGCAGCCCTAATCAGCCCCAGCATTTT. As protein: CASSPNQPQHF.

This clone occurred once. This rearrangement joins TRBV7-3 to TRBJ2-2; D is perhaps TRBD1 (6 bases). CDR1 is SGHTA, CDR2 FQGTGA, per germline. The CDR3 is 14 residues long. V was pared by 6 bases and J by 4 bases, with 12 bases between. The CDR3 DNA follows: TGTGCCAGCAGTCCCCAGGGGAGCACCGGGGAGCTGTTTTTT. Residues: CASSPQGSTGELFF.

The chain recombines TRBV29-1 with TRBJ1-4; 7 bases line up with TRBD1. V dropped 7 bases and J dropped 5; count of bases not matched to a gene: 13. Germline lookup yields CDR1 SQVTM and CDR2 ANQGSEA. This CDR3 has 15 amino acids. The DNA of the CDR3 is TGCAGCGCCGCGGGCGCGACAGGGCCAAATGAAAAACTGTTTTTT. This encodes CSAAGATGPNEKLFF.

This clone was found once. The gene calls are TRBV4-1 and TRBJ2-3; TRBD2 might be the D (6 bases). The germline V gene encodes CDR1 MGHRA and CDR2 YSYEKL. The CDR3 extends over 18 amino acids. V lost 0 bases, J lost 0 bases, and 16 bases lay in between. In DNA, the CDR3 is TGCGCCAGCAGCCAAGAAGGTAGCGGAAGATCTAGCACAGATACGCAGTATTTT. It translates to CASSQEGSGRSSTDTQYF.

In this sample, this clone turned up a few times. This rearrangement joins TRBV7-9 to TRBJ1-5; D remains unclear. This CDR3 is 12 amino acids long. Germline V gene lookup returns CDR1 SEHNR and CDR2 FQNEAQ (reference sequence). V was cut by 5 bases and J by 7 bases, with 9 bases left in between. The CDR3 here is CASSVLDQPQHF. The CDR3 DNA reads TGTGCCAGCAGCGTACTGGACCAGCCCCAGCATTTT.

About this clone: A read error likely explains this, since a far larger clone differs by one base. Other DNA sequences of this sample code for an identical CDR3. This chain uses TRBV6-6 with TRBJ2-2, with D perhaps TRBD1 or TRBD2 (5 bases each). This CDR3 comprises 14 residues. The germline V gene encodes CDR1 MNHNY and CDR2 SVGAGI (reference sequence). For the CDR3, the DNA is TGTGCCAGCAGGTCAGGGACGGACACCGGGGAGCTATTTTTT. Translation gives CASRSGTDTGELFF.

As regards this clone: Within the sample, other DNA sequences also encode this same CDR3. CDR3 sequence (DNA): TGTGCCAGCTCGCCAGATATGAACACTGAAGCTTTCTTT. Residues: CASSPDMNTEAFF. V gene TRBV18 combines with J gene TRBJ1-1; D unclear. CDR3 length equals 13 residues. The V end was cut by 6 bases, the J end by 0 bases, with 8 bases between. CDR1 is KGHSH and CDR2 is LQKENI in the germline V gene.

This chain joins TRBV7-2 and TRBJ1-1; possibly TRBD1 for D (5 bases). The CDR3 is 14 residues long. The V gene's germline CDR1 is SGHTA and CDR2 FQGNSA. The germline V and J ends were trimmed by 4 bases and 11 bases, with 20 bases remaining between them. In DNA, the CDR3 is TGTGCCAGCAGCTGGGGGGGAGTGCCTCATGAGGCTTTCTTT. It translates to CASSWGGVPHEAFF.

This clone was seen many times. CDR3 sequence reads: CASGIGVAYEQYF. As DNA, the CDR3 is TGTGCCAGCGGGATCGGGGTGGCCTACGAGCAGTACTTC. The chain joins TRBV28 to TRBJ2-7; D perhaps matches TRBD2 (5 bases). The CDR3 length is 13 residues. Deletions cut 8 bases from V and 2 bases from J, with 13 bases between. Germline CDR1 MDHEN, CDR2 SYDVKM.

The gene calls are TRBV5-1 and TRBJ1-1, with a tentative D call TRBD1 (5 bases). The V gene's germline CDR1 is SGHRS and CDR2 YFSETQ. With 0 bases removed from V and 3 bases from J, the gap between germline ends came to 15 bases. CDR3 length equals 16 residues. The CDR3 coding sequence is TGCGCCAGCAGCTTGGTCGGGGCAGGTTCCTACACTGAAGCTTTCTTT. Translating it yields CASSLVGAGSYTEAFF.